Shown below are 8 T cell receptor beta chains from a single sample sequenced in a study of shared clonotypes between healthy human individuals. The data were produced by immunoSEQ multiplex PCR, yet TCRdb's version contains in-frame clones alone and is incomplete. This table has roughly 2,500,000 clones, 93% appearing once. Material for sequencing was naive CD4+ T cells from PBMCs. Documented subset: CD45RA+ positively selected. The receptors here all came from a young man in good health. Some clones in this sample may be carry-over from other donors' samples.

This clone has just one count. V is TRBV28 and J is TRBJ1-5; no clear D gene. Germline V CDR1 and CDR2: MDHEN, SYDVKM. The V gene lost 5 bases and the J gene lost 0 bases, with 17 bases spanning the gap. The CDR3 has 17 amino acids. CDR3 protein: CASSGLEVSDSNQPQHF. In DNA, the CDR3 is TGTGCCAGCAGTGGGTTGGAGGTCAGCGATAGCAATCAGCCCCAGCATTTT.

Regarding this clone: Other nucleotide sequences from this sample produce the same CDR3. The rearrangement uses TRBV5-1 and TRBJ2-5; D is unclear. This CDR3 has 14 residues. Germline V lookup: CDR1 SGHRS, CDR2 YFSETQ. V dropped 0 bases and J dropped 0 bases, with 6 bases sitting between them. CDR3 residues: CASSLAGDQETQYF. The CDR3 coding sequence is TGCGCCAGCAGCTTGGCCGGTGACCAAGAGACCCAGTACTTC.

The CDR3 is CASSRTFLGLNTEAFF. In DNA form, the CDR3 reads TGTGCCAGCAGCCGGACCTTCTTAGGTCTGAACACTGAAGCTTTCTTT. V usage is TRBV5-5 and J usage is TRBJ1-1; no firm D call. Germline lookup yields CDR1 SGHKS and CDR2 YYEKEE (reference sequence). The V end lost 4 bases, the J end lost 0 bases, and 16 bases lay between the germline ends. The CDR3 spans 16 residues.

This clone was recorded once. This sequence joins TRBV5-1 and TRBJ1-1; D may be TRBD1 (5 bases). Trimming cost V 0 bases and J 10 bases, with 19 bases left between them. The CDR3 runs to 15 residues. The germline CDR1 and CDR2 sequences are SGHRS and YFSETQ. In DNA, the CDR3 is TGCGCCAGCAGCTTGGGGTTCGGGACTGCGGTAGGAGCTTTCTTT. The encoded protein is CASSLGFGTAVGAFF.

This clone was observed a handful of times. V and J are TRBV6-4 and TRBJ2-2; D is unresolved. CDR1 is MRHNA, CDR2 SNTAGT, per germline. This CDR3 is built from 13 residues. The ends were cut back, 6 bases at V and 2 bases at J, with 7 bases in the middle. CDR3 DNA sequence: TGTGCCAGCAGCTACTCAAACACCGGGGAGCTGTTTTTT. This gives the protein CASSYSNTGELFF.

This clone was counted between two and nine times. V and J are TRBV5-4 and TRBJ2-7, with TRBD2 matching over 11 bases. The CDR3 runs 16 residues. J gave up 2 bases and V 4 bases, and 8 bases lay outside the gene matches. Per germline, CDR1 SGHNT and CDR2 YYREEE (reference sequence). The CDR3 bases are TGTGCCAGCAGCCGCGCTAGCGGGAGGCCCGCCTACGAGCAGTACTTC. Its protein product is CASSRASGRPAYEQYF. The entire variable domain, with the rest obtained from reference TRBV5-4 and TRBJ2-7, is as follows: ETGVTQSPTHLIKTRGQQVTLRCSSQSGHNTVSWYQQALGQGPQFIFQYYREEENGRGNFPPRFSGLQFPNYSSELNVNALELDDSALYLCASSRASGRPAYEQYFGPGTRLTVT.

The chain is built from TRBV15 and TRBJ1-2; the D gene is possibly TRBD1 (5 bases). Per the germline V gene, CDR1 is LNHNV and CDR2 is YYDKDF (reference sequence). This CDR3 is built from 12 residues. Trimming cost V 9 bases and J 7 bases, with 15 bases left between them. Here the CDR3 DNA reads TGTGCCACGTTCGGGGCGAAGAGTGGCTACACCTTC. It is translated as CATFGAKSGYTF.

The chain joins TRBV28 to TRBJ2-3; D is unresolved. Trimming cost V 3 bases and J 0 bases, with 4 bases left between them. CDR3 size: 13 residues. Per the germline V gene, CDR1 is MDHEN and CDR2 is SYDVKM. The CDR3, as DNA: TGTGCCAGCAGTTTTGCTAGCACAGATACGCAGTATTTT. It translates to CASSFASTDTQYF.